A single sample gave rise to the 24 T cell receptor beta chains below, sequenced in a study of beta chain features in type 1 diabetes (dated by TCRdb to 2017 to 2018). Library construction relied on the immunoSEQ multiplex PCR assay. The entire amount of isolated RNA was reverse transcribed using the High Capacity cDNA Reverse Transcription Kit, so the sequenced TCRB transcripts were expressed ones. Drawn from immuneACCESS, this table holds only the in-frame rearrangements with V and J called that TCRdb kept. Clones are partly lost; checked studies trace under half to an unresolved V gene and leave the rest unexplained. The sample table contains roughly 150,000 clones; only one count was recorded for approximately 9.9% of them. Less than 3% of the sample belongs to the ten largest clones. Source material: central memory CD4+ T cells from blood. The source of these receptors is a woman younger than 35 in good health.

In its sample, this clone was seen many times. The chain joins TRBV21-1 to TRBJ1-5; the table calls TRBD1, which could not be checked here. TRBV21-1 is recorded as a pseudogene. This CDR3 spans 13 amino acids. CDR3 in DNA: TGTGCCAGCATCTCGCGGACAGATCAGCCCCAGCATTTT. Its translation is CASISRTDQPQHF.

This clone appeared a few times. CDR3 sequence reads: CASSQDLRGPAKNIQYF. The DNA of the CDR3 is TGCGCCAGCAGCCAAGATCTGAGGGGGCCAGCCAAAAACATTCAGTACTTC. The V call is TRBV4-3, the J call TRBJ2-4, with TRBD1 matching 7 bases. V lost 0 bases to trimming and J lost 0 bases; unmatched junction nucleotides: 5. Germline lookup yields CDR1 LGHNA and CDR2 YSLEER. The CDR3 is 17 residues long.

This clone was seen more than once but under ten times. This chain links TRBV7-2 with TRBJ1-1, with no clear D. This CDR3 is 14 amino acids long. The germline V gene has CDR1 SGHTA and CDR2 FQGNSA. V shed 5 bases and J shed 0 bases, with 10 bases lying between them. The CDR3 reads CASSPALMNTEAFF. The CDR3, as DNA: TGTGCCAGCAGCCCCGCGTTAATGAACACTGAAGCTTTCTTT.

There are a few counts of this clone. The chain recombines TRBV5-1 with TRBJ2-7; 12 bases fit TRBD1. Germline V lookup: CDR1 SGHRS, CDR2 YFSETQ. This CDR3 contains 13 residues. V gave up 1 base and J gave up 9 bases; unmatched junction bases: 2. The CDR3 loop is CASSLRDRGRQYF. The CDR3 DNA follows: TGCGCCAGCAGCTTGCGGGACAGGGGGCGGCAGTACTTC.

This clone has a handful of counts. This sequence joins TRBV11-2 and TRBJ1-1, with TRBD1 matching over 8 bases. Germline V CDR1 and CDR2: SGHAT, FQNNGV. This CDR3 is built from 14 residues. The V gene end was trimmed by 3 bases and the J gene end by 0 bases; junction bases not matched to a gene: 0. The DNA of the CDR3 is TGTGCCAGCAGCTTGGGACAGGTGAACACTGAAGCTTTCTTT. Translation: CASSLGQVNTEAFF.

This chain joins TRBV7-6 and TRBJ2-5; 7 bases align to TRBD2. Trimming cost V 3 bases and J 5 bases; bases outside gene matches: 6. The CDR3 is 14 residues long. The germline V gene has CDR1 SGHVS and CDR2 FNYEAQ. The CDR3 protein is CASSFGGSLETQYF. In nucleotides, the CDR3 is TGTGCCAGCAGCTTTGGCGGGAGTTTGGAGACCCAGTACTTC.

The rearrangement uses TRBV2 and TRBJ1-1, with 7 bases that match TRBD1. In germline, CDR1 is SNHLY, CDR2 FYNNEI. Trimming removed 6 bases from V and 2 bases from J; junction bases left unmatched: 9. The CDR3 covers 15 residues. CDR3 nucleotide sequence: TGTGCCAGCAGGATTCTCGACAGGGCCAACACTGAAGCTTTCTTT. Its translation: CASRILDRANTEAFF.

This clone was recorded a few times. The chain employs TRBV5-4 and TRBJ1-1; perhaps TRBD1 as D (5 bases). V lost 4 bases and J lost 0, with 13 bases in between. CDR1 is SGHNT, CDR2 YYREEE, per germline (reference sequence). The CDR3 consists of 15 residues. The chain's CDR3 is CASSMAGTMNTEAFF. The CDR3, as DNA: TGTGCCAGCAGCATGGCAGGGACTATGAACACTGAAGCTTTCTTT. Drawing the rest from reference TRBV5-4 and TRBJ1-1, the complete variable domain is ETGVTQSPTHLIKTRGQQVTLRCSSQSGHNTVSWYQQALGQGPQFIFQYYREEENGRGNFPPRFSGLQFPNYSSELNVNALELDDSALYLCASSMAGTMNTEAFFGQGTRLTVV.

This clone was seen a few times. The chain combines TRBV30 with TRBJ2-3; 7 positions match TRBD2. Germline V gene sequence: CDR1 GTSNPN, CDR2 SVGIG (reference sequence). V lost 1 base, J lost 14 bases, and 6 bases stayed unmatched. The CDR3 consists of 11 residues. Here the CDR3 DNA reads TGTGCCTGGAGTGAGCGGGGTGGGTGGTATTTT. Translating it yields CAWSERGGWYF.

This clone has more than one count but fewer than ten. The chain couples TRBV5-1 to TRBJ2-2; 9 nucleotides line up with TRBD2. The CDR3 has 15 amino acids. V was clipped by 4 bases and J by 7 bases; unmatched bases: 8. CDR1 is SGHRS, CDR2 YFSETQ, per germline. In DNA form, the CDR3 reads TGCGCCAGCAGCCGGGTAGCGGGGGCCGGCGGGGAGCTGTTTTTT. Translating it yields CASSRVAGAGGELFF.

J is TRBJ2-5 and V is TRBV19, with D possibly being TRBD2 (5 bases). The length of the CDR3 is 13 residues. Germline V gene sequence: CDR1 LNHDA, CDR2 SQIVND (reference sequence). The V gene lost 5 bases and the J gene lost 4 bases, with 11 bases spanning the gap. The CDR3: CASSLRERETQYF. DNA for the CDR3: TGTGCCAGTAGTTTGAGGGAACGAGAGACCCAGTACTTC.

V gene TRBV19 combines with J gene TRBJ1-1, with D maybe TRBD1 (6 bases). The V and J ends lost 10 bases and 5 bases respectively, with 17 bases between them. Germline lookup yields CDR1 LNHDA and CDR2 SQIVND (reference sequence). CDR3 length: 13 residues. In DNA form, the CDR3 reads TGTGCCACCGCAAGGGGGGGCTGGACTGAAGCTTTCTTT. Translating gives CATARGGWTEAFF.

This clone was counted only a few times. This sequence joins TRBV10-3 and TRBJ2-3; 9 bases match TRBD1. V lost 4 bases, J lost 9 bases, and 2 bases stayed unmatched. The CDR3 covers 12 residues. Germline V CDR1 and CDR2: ENHRY, SYGVKD. CDR3 sequence: CAISGGQGTQYF. The CDR3 region has the DNA TGTGCCATCAGTGGAGGACAGGGGACGCAGTATTTT.

The rearrangement links TRBV7-9 to TRBJ2-7, with 7 bases fitting TRBD1. J lost 0 bases, V lost 5 bases, and 4 bases had no gene match. This CDR3 has 14 residues. In germline, CDR1 is SEHNR, CDR2 FQNEAQ (reference sequence). CDR3 loop: CASSVRQGSYEQYF. The CDR3 DNA follows: TGTGCCAGCAGCGTAAGACAGGGCTCCTACGAGCAGTACTTC.

This clone has just one count. The rearrangement joins TRBV28 to TRBJ2-3; 10 bases match TRBD2. The CDR3 sequence is 18 residues long. Germline-derived CDR1 and CDR2 are MDHEN and SYDVKM. V was clipped by 5 bases and J by 6 bases; unmatched bases: 17. CDR3 DNA: TGTGCCAGCAGTGAGGTAGCGGGAGGCCCAGGGGGCCCCGATACGCAGTATTTT. Protein: CASSEVAGGPGGPDTQYF. The full variable domain, with the rest looked up from reference TRBV28 and TRBJ2-3, is DVKVTQSSRYLVKRTGEKVFLECVQDMDHENMFWYRQDPGLGLRLIYFSYDVKMKEKGDIPEGYSVSREKKERFSLILESASTNQTSMYLCASSEVAGGPGGPDTQYFGPGTRLTVL.

This clone was detected ten times or more. The V and J genes are TRBV7-2 and TRBJ2-5, with 7 nucleotides matching TRBD2. V was pared by 2 bases and J by 5 bases, with 5 bases of the junction left unmatched. Germline V gene sequence: CDR1 SGHTA, CDR2 FQGNSA. CDR3 length: 14 residues. The CDR3 sequence is CASSLRTRAETQYF. The CDR3, as DNA: TGTGCCAGCAGCTTAAGGACTAGGGCGGAGACCCAGTACTTC.

The gene calls are TRBV25-1 and TRBJ2-7; tentative D call: TRBD2 (6 bases). CDR1 MGHDK and CDR2 SYGVNS come from the germline V gene. Trimming removed 8 bases from V and 6 bases from J, with 17 bases in between. The CDR3 consists of 13 residues. The CDR3 sequence is CASLSPRGTEQYF. Written as DNA, the CDR3 is TGTGCCAGCCTATCCCCCCGGGGGACCGAGCAGTACTTC.

The table lists this clone with a few counts. CDR3 amino acids: CASSSQNTEAFF. The CDR3 bases are TGTGCCAGCAGTTCCCAGAACACTGAAGCTTTCTTT. The gene calls are TRBV6-6 and TRBJ1-1; D unresolved. CDR1 and CDR2 from the germline V gene are MNHNY and SVGAGI (reference sequence). The germline V and J ends were trimmed by 4 bases and 1 base, with 4 bases remaining between them. The CDR3 has 12 amino acids.

In this sample, this clone turned up a few times. This rearrangement joins TRBV9 to TRBJ2-1; TRBD2 matches 11 bases. Germline V gene lookup returns CDR1 SGDLS and CDR2 YYNGEE. This CDR3 spans 14 amino acids. V dropped 3 bases and J dropped 7; count of bases not matched to a gene: 3. Here the CDR3 DNA reads TGTGCCAGCAGCGCGGGACTAGCGGTTAATGAGCAGTTCTTC. Translated, it gives CASSAGLAVNEQFF.

For this clone: Other DNA sequences in the sample encode the same CDR3. This chain uses TRBV7-6 with TRBJ2-7, with TRBD1 matching 9 bases. J gave up 7 bases and V 6 bases, and 10 bases lay outside the gene matches. Germline CDR1 is SGHVS and CDR2 is FNYEAQ. The CDR3 extends over 14 amino acids. This CDR3 reads CASSSGTGSYEQYF. The CDR3 DNA reads as TGTGCCAGCAGTTCGGGGACAGGGTCTTATGAGCAGTACTTC.

A few counts support this clone. CDR3 coding DNA: TGTGCCTGGAGTGAAACCAGGGGGGCAGGGGAAAAACTGTTTTTT. Translation gives CAWSETRGAGEKLFF. The J gene is TRBJ1-4, the V gene TRBV30, with 7 bases that match TRBD1. The CDR3 covers 15 residues. The V gene's germline CDR1 is GTSNPN and CDR2 SVGIG (reference sequence). J lost 8 bases, V lost 1 base, and 10 bases had no gene match.

This clone was recorded a few times. V gene TRBV7-2 combines with J gene TRBJ1-1, with TRBD1 as a possible D gene (5 bases). There are 15 residues in the CDR3. The germline V and J ends were trimmed by 1 base and 4 bases, with 13 bases remaining between them. Germline assignment: CDR1 SGHTA and CDR2 FQGNSA. CDR3 residues: CASSLEGQGITEAFF. CDR3 DNA sequence: TGTGCCAGCAGCTTAGAGGGGCAGGGTATCACTGAAGCTTTCTTT.

The sample holds many counts of this clone. The chain combines TRBV14 with TRBJ2-7, with TRBD1 as a possible D gene (6 bases). The V gene lost 9 bases and the J gene lost 6 bases, with 21 bases spanning the gap. Germline V gives CDR1 SGHDN, CDR2 FVKESK. The CDR3 extends over 14 amino acids. CDR3 in amino acids: CASSQGSILGEQYF. Here the CDR3 DNA reads TGTGCCAGTTCACAGGGTTCAATCCTAGGCGAGCAGTACTTC.

The chain combines TRBV6-1 with TRBJ1-2; possible D gene TRBD1, 5 bases. This CDR3 region has 12 residues. Germline V lookup: CDR1 MNHNS, CDR2 SASEGT. V lost 4 bases, J lost 8 bases, and 11 bases lay in between. The CDR3 sequence is CASSVAGRGYTF. In DNA form, the CDR3 reads TGTGCCAGCAGTGTGGCGGGACGGGGCTACACCTTC.